This T cell receptor (beta chain) comes out of a study of OX40 agonist ivuxolimab in advanced cancers. For the study at large: Partial responses were recorded for three patients, including one with hepatocellular carcinoma and two with cutaneous melanoma.

Germline CDR1 is SGHVS and CDR2 is FQNEAQ. The CDR3 length is 14 residues. With 5 bases removed from V and 0 bases from J, the gap between germline ends came to 9 bases. On this clone itself: What it binds is not known.

General study points: Circulating CD4+ and CD8+ T cells showed clonal expansion by week 6 at 0.1 to 3.0 mg/kg.

Produced via immunoSEQ multiplex PCR; TCRdb's table is partial and in-frame only. The table has around 70,000 clones, approximately 85% seen once. V and J are TRBV7-8 and TRBJ2-3; tentative D call: TRBD1 (5 bases). This sequence was found in an adult with an advanced solid tumor such as melanoma, head and neck, liver or kidney cancer. Sequencing was performed on CD4+ or CD8+ T cells sorted from blood, taken in a trial of the OX40 agonist ivuxolimab. In DNA, the CDR3 is TGTGCCAGCAGCCCCCGACAGAGCACAGATACGCAGTATTTT. Residues: CASSPRQSTDTQYF.